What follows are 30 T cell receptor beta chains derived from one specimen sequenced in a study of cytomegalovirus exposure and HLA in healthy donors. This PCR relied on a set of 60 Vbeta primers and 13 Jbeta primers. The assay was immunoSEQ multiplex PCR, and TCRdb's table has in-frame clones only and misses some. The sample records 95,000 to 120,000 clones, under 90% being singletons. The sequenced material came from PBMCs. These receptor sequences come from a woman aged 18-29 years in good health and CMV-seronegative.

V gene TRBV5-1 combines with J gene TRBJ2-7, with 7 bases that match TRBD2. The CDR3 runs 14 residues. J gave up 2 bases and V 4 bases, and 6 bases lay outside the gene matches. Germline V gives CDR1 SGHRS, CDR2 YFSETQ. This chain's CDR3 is CASSPWGGAYEQYF. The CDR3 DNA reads TGCGCCAGCAGCCCCTGGGGGGGGGCCTACGAGCAGTACTTC.

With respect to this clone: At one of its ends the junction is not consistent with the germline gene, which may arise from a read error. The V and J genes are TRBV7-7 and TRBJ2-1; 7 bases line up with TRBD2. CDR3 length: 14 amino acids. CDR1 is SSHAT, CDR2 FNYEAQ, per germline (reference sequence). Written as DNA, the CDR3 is TGTGCTAGCAGCTCGGGACTATCGCACAATGAGCAGTTCTTC. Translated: CASSSGLSHNEQFF. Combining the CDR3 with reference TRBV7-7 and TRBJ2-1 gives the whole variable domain GAGVSQSPRYKVTKRGQDVTLRCDPISSHATLYWYQQALGQGPEFLTYFNYEAQPDKSGLPSDRFSAERPEGSISTLTIQRTEQRDSAMYRCASSSGLSHNEQFFGPGTRLTVL.

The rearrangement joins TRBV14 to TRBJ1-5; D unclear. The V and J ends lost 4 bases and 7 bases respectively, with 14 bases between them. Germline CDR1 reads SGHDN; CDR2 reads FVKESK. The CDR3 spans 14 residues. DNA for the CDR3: TGTGCCAGCAGCCCGAACGGGGTGGTCCAGCCCCAGCATTTT. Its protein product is CASSPNGVVQPQHF.

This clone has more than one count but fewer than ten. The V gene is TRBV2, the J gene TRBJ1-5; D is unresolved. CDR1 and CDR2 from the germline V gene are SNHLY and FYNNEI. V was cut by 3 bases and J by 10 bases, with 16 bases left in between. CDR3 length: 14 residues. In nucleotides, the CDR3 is TGTGCCAGCAGTGACCGGAGATCCGGTCAACCCCAGCATTTT. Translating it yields CASSDRRSGQPQHF.

In nucleotides, the CDR3 is TGTGCCAGCAGCTCAGGTGGCCCAACCTACGAGCAGTACTTC. This sequence encodes CASSSGGPTYEQYF. This chain links TRBV6-5 with TRBJ2-5, with D uncertain. Judging by the DNA end, TRBJ2-7 fits better; the J call may be wrong. CDR1 MNHEY and CDR2 SVGAGI come from the germline V gene. The CDR3 is 14 amino acids.

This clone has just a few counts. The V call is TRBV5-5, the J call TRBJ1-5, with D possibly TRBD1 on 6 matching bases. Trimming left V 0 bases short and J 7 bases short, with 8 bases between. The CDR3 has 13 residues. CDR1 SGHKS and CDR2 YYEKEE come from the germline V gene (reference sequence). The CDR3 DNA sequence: TGTGCCAGCAGCTTGGGAGGGGGACAGCCCCAGCATTTT. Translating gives CASSLGGGQPQHF.

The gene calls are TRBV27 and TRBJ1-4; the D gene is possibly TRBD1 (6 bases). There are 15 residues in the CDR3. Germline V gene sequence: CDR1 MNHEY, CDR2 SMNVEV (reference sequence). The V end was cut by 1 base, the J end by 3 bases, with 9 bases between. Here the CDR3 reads CASSLYQGPNEKLFF. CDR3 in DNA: TGTGCCAGCAGTTTATACCAGGGGCCTAATGAAAAACTGTTTTTT. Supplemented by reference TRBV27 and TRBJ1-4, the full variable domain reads EAQVTQNPRYLITVTGKKLTVTCSQNMNHEYMSWYRQDPGLGLRQIYYSMNVEVTDKGDVPEGYKVSRKEKRNFPLILESPSPNQTSLYFCASSLYQGPNEKLFFGSGTQLSVL.

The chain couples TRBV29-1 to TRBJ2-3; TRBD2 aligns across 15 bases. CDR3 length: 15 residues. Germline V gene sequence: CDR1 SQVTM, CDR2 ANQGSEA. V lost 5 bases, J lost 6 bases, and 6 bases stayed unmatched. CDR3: CSVTGLAGGGDTQYF. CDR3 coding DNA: TGCAGCGTTACGGGACTAGCGGGAGGAGGGGATACGCAGTATTTT.

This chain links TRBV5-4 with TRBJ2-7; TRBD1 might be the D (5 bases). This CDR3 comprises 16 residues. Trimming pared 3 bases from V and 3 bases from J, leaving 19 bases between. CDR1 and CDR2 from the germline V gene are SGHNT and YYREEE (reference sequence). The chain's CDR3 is CASSSGQVKGVYEQYF. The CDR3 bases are TGTGCCAGCAGCTCCGGACAAGTAAAAGGGGTCTACGAGCAGTACTTC.

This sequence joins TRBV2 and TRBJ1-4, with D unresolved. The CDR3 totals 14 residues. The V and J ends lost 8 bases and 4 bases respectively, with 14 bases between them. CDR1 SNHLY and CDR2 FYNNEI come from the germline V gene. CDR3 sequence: CASVRGGNNEKLFF. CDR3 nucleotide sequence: TGTGCCAGCGTACGAGGAGGGAATAATGAAAAACTGTTTTTT.

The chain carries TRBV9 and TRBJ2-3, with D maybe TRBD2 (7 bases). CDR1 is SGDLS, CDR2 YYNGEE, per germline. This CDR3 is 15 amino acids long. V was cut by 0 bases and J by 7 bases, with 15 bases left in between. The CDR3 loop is CASSVGGGQTNTQYF. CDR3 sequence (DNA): TGTGCCAGCAGCGTAGGGGGGGGACAAACGAATACGCAGTATTTT. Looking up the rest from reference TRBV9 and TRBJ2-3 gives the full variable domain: DSGVTQTPKHLITATGQRVTLRCSPRSGDLSVYWYQQSLDQGLQFLIQYYNGEERAKGNILERFSAQQFPDLHSELNLSSLELGDSALYFCASSVGGGQTNTQYFGPGTRLTVL.

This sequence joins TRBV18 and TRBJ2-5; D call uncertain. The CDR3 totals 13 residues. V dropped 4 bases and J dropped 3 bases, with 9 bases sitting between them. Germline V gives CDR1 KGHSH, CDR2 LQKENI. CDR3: CASSRASKETQYF. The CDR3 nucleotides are TGTGCCAGCTCACGGGCCTCCAAAGAGACCCAGTACTTC.

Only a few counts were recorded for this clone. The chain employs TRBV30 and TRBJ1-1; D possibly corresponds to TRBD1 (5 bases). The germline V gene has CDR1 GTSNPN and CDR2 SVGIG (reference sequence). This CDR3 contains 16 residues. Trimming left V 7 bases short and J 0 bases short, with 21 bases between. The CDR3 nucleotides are TGTGCCTCGTTGCATCGGAGGGGACCTATGAACACTGAAGCTTTCTTT. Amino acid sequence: CASLHRRGPMNTEAFF.

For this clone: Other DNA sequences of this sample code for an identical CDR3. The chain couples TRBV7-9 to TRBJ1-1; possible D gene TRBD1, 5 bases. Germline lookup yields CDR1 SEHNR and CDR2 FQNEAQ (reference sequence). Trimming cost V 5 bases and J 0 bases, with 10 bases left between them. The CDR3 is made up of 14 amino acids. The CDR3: CASSLTGVNTEAFF. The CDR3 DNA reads TGTGCCAGCAGCCTTACAGGCGTGAACACTGAAGCTTTCTTT.

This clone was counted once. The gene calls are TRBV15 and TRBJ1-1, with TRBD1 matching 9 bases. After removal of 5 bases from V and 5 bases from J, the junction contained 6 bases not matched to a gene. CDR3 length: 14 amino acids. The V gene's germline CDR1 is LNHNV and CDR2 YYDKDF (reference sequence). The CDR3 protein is CATSQDRGMTEAFF. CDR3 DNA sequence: TGTGCCACCAGCCAAGACAGGGGGATGACTGAAGCTTTCTTT.

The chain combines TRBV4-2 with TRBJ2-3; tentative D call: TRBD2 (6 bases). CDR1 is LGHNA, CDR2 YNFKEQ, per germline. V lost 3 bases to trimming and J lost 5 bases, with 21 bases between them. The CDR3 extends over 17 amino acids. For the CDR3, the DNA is TGTGCCAGCAGCCAGGTGGGACTCGGGAGTCAAGTAGATACGCAGTATTTT. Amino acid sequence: CASSQVGLGSQVDTQYF.

DNA of the CDR3: TGTGCCTGGGGGACTGTAAATTCACCCCTCCACTTT. It specifies CAWGTVNSPLHF. The rearrangement uses TRBV30 and TRBJ1-6; a possible D gene is TRBD1 (5 bases). Trimming pared 5 bases from V and 7 bases from J, leaving 9 bases between. Germline CDR1 and CDR2: GTSNPN and SVGIG (reference sequence). This CDR3 is built from 12 residues.

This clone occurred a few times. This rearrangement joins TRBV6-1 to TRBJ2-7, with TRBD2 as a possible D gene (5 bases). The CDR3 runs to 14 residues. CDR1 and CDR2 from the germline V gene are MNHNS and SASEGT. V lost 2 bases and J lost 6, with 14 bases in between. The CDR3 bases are TGTGCCAGCAGTGAACTTTTTGCGGGCTCCGAGCAGTACGTC. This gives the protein CASSELFAGSEQYV.

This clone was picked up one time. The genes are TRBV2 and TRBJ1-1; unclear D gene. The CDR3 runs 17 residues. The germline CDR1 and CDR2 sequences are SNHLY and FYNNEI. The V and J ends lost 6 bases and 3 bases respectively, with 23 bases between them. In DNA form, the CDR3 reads TGTGCCAGCAGCGAACGGGGATTTAGGTTAGACGACACTGAAGCTTTCTTT. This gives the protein CASSERGFRLDDTEAFF.

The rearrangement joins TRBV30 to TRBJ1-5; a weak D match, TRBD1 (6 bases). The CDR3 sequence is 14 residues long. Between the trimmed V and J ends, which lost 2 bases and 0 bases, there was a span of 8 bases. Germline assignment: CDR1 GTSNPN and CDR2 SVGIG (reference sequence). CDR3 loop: CAWSWDTSNQPQHF. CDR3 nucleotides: TGTGCCTGGAGTTGGGACACTAGCAATCAGCCCCAGCATTTT.

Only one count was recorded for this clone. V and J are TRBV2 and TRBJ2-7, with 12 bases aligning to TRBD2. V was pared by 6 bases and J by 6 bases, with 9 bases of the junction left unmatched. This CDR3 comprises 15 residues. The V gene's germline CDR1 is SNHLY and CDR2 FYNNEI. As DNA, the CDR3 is TGTGCCAGCAGGGACCCTGGACTAGCGGGACGCGAGCAGTACTTC. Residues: CASRDPGLAGREQYF.

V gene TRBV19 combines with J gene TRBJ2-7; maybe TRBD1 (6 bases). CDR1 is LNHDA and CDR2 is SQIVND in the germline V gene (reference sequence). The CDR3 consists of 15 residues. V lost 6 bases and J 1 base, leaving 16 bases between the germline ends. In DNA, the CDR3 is TGTGCCAGTAGACCGGGACACGGAGGATCCTACGAGCAGTACTTC. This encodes CASRPGHGGSYEQYF.

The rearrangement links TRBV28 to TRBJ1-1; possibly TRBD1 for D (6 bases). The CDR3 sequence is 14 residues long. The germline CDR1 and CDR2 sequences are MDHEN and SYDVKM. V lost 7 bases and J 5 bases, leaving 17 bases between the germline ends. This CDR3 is CASIKQGRKTEAFF. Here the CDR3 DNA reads TGTGCCAGCATCAAACAGGGAAGGAAAACTGAAGCTTTCTTT.

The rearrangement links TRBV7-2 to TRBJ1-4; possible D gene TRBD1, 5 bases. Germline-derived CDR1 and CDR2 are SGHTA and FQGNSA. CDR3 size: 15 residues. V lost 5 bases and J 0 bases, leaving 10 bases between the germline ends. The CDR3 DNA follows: TGTGCCAGCAGCCCATCGACAGCAACTAATGAAAAACTGTTTTTT. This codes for CASSPSTATNEKLFF. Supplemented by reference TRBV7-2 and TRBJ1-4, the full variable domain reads GAGVSQSPSNKVTEKGKDVELRCDPISGHTALYWYRQSLGQGLEFLIYFQGNSAPDKSGLPSDRFSAERTGGSVSTLTIQRTQQEDSAVYLCASSPSTATNEKLFFGSGTQLSVL.

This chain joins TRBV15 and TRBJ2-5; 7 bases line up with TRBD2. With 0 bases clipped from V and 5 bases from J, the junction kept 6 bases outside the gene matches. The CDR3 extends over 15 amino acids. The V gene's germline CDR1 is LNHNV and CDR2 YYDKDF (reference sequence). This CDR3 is CATSRDAGVWETQYF. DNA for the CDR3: TGTGCCACCAGCAGAGATGCGGGAGTGTGGGAGACCCAGTACTTC.

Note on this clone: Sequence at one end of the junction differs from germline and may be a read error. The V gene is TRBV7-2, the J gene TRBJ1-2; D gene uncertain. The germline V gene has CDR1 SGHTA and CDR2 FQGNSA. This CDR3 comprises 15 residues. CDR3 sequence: CASNLRSRGGYGYTF. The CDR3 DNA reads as TGTGCCAGCAACTTAAGGTCCCGGGGAGGCTATGGCTACACCTTC.

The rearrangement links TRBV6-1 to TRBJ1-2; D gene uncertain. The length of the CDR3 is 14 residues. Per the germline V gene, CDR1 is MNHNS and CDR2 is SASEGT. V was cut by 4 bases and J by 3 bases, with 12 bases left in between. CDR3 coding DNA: TGTGCCAGCAGTGGCCCGGAGGGCTACTATGGCTACACCTTC. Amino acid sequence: CASSGPEGYYGYTF.

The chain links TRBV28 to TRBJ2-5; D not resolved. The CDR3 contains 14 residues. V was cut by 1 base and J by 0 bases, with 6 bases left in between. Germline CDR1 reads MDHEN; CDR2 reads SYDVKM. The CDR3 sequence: CASSLSRDQETQYF. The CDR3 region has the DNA TGTGCCAGCAGTTTATCCCGGGACCAAGAGACCCAGTACTTC.

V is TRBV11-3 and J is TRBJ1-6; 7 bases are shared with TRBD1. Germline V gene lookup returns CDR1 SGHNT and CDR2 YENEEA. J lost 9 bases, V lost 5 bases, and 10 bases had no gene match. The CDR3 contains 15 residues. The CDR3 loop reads CASSPGTVRSSPLHF. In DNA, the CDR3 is TGTGCCAGCAGCCCTGGGACAGTTCGGAGTTCACCCCTCCACTTT.

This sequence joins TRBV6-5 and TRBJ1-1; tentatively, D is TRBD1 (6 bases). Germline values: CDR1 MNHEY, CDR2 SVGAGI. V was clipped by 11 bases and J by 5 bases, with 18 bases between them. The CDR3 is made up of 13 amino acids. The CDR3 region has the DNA TGTGCCTGTTGTATGGGGGCGCGAACTGAAGCTTTCTTT. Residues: CACCMGARTEAFF.